These 3 T cell receptor beta chains were sequenced from one sample in a study of cytomegalovirus exposure and HLA in healthy donors (dated by TCRdb to about 2017). Library preparation was by the immunoSEQ multiplex PCR assay. For the multiplex PCR, a mixture combining 60 forward primers for TCR Vbeta segments and 13 reverse primers for TCR Jbeta segments was used. TCRdb took this table from immuneACCESS and kept in-frame rearrangements with V and J called. Such tables lack part of the clones; where checked against another copy, unresolved V genes explain under half of the gap, and the rest is unexplained. The sample data list about 86,000 clones, and 60% to 80% of these were observed just once. Around 6% of the sample rests with the top ten. Sequencing was done on a sample of PBMCs. The receptors here all came from a female donor in good health and CMV-seronegative.

The chain joins TRBV10-1 to TRBJ2-3; TRBD2 is a possible D gene (6 bases). Per germline, CDR1 WNHNN and CDR2 SYGVQD (reference sequence). V dropped 0 bases and J dropped 11 bases, with 12 bases sitting between them. The CDR3 consists of 13 residues. The CDR3 DNA follows: TGCGCCAGCAGTGAGTCCGGTAGGGACTGGCAGTATTTT. It encodes CASSESGRDWQYF.

The chain carries TRBV30 and TRBJ2-7, with 9 bases fitting TRBD1. CDR1 is GTSNPN, CDR2 SVGIG, per germline (reference sequence). The CDR3 is made up of 13 amino acids. The junction had 5 bases not matched to a gene; V was cut back by 5 bases and J by 3 bases. The CDR3 DNA reads TGTGCCTGGGACAGGGGGGCGGACTACGAGCAGTACTTC. It is translated as CAWDRGADYEQYF.

This chain connects TRBV5-1 to TRBJ1-4; TRBD1 is a possible D gene (5 bases). The CDR3 is made up of 11 amino acids. With 5 bases removed from V and 8 bases from J, the gap between germline ends came to 7 bases. Per the germline V gene, CDR1 is SGHRS and CDR2 is YFSETQ. The CDR3, as DNA: TGCGCCAGCAGGGAGGGGGAAAAACTGTTTTTT. Residues: CASREGEKLFF.